This TCR beta chain was documented in a study of cytomegalovirus exposure and HLA in healthy donors. This clone showed up just a few times. Its cognate antigen is unknown. The PCR contained 60 Vbeta and 13 Jbeta primers. Produced via immunoSEQ multiplex PCR; TCRdb's table is partial and in-frame only. The repertoire holds about 120,000 clones, with approximately 8.6% as singletons. Whole-study findings and limits: In vitro data verified a few CMV-associated chains as specific for CMV antigens.

Sequencing was done on a sample of PBMCs. This clonotype originated in a woman between 40 and 50 years old in good health and CMV-seropositive.

CDR3 coding DNA: TGTGCCAGCAGTGGACAGGGGGAGAACACTGAAGCTTTCTTT. This sequence encodes CASSGQGENTEAFF. This sequence joins TRBV6-4 and TRBJ1-1, with 9 bases aligning to TRBD1. Trimming removed 4 bases from V and 1 base from J; junction bases left unmatched: 1. The CDR3 spans 14 residues. CDR1 is MRHNA, CDR2 SNTAGT, per germline.